This paragraph covers one T cell receptor (beta chain) sequence. Profiling relied on immunoSEQ multiplex PCR, and the TCRdb table lists in-frame clones only, not all of them. The sample carries about 660,000 clones, 85% to 90% recorded once. This entry comes from a study of shared T cell receptors in the human thymus. Germline V CDR1 and CDR2: MNHEY, SMNVEV (reference sequence). This CDR3 has 13 residues. Trimming cost V 11 bases and J 0 bases, with 13 bases left between them. These data also formed part of another study, on human thymus T cells. That report notes: From resections taken during corrective heart surgery, the thymus tissue was obtained. An apparent bias in V and J gene usage was seen in thymic and blood repertoires. Related research has reported that thymic repertoires overlap highly among unrelated individuals.

The clonotype originates from a boy in the first two years of life with a congenital heart defect. This rearrangement joins TRBV27 to TRBJ1-1; D gene ambiguous. The sample consisted of thymocytes. CDR3 nucleotides: TGTGCCCGGGTGATCGTGTTGAACACTGAAGCTTTCTTT. Translation gives CARVIVLNTEAFF.